This TCR beta chain came from a study of T cell responses to AZD1222 COVID-19 vaccine. The CDR3 contains 12 residues. Germline assignment: CDR1 MNHEY and CDR2 SVGAGI. V shed 9 bases and J shed 7 bases, with 15 bases lying between them. Assay: immunoSEQ multiplex PCR; the TCRdb copy retains only in-frame clones and omits some. This repertoire shows approximately 80,000 clones, 70% to 90% found once; its top ten account for over 10%. It was second doses at about 4 or about 12 weeks that were pooled. Study-wide results and limits: Just 5 to 7 AZD1222 recipients were seropositive at baseline. In a largely white British group with more females than males, clonal diversity was possibly underestimated.

With regard to this clone: What it binds is not known.

The rearrangement joins TRBV6-5 to TRBJ1-1, with a possible D match to TRBD1 (6 bases). The sample consisted of peripheral blood, taken 28 days after the second AZD1222 dose. The clonotype was recovered from an adult who received the AZD1222 COVID-19 vaccine. For the CDR3, the DNA is TGTGCCAGTGATACAGGGAATTTTGAAGCTTTCTTT. Its translation is CASDTGNFEAFF.